Below, 4 T cell receptor beta chains from the same sample are listed, as sequenced in a study of CD8 T cells in ankylosing spondylitis. TCRdb itself ran the 5' RACE reads through MiXCR, one entry per CDR3 protein. The sample has roughly 90,000 distinct CDR3 sequences; about 8.3% are singletons. Which antigens these TCRs recognize remains unknown. The study, taken as a whole, reports: The study identified a TCR beta motif of seven or eight highly homologous variants that appeared characteristic of ankylosing spondylitis blood.

The material sequenced was blood, either unsorted or a sorted T cell fraction (not recorded which). The receptors were gathered from a male donor with ankylosing spondylitis.

This clonotype was found many times. This chain joins TRBV19 and TRBJ2-7; D gene unclear. V was pared by 10 bases and J by 2 bases, with 15 bases between. The CDR3 extends over 13 amino acids. Germline CDR1 and CDR2: LNHDA and SQIVND (reference sequence). CDR3 residues: CATKTGSTYEQYF. The CDR3 DNA sequence: TGTGCCACTAAAACCGGGTCCACCTACGAGCAGTACTTC.

This chain uses TRBV27 with TRBJ2-7; 9 bases fit TRBD1. The CDR3 sequence is 13 residues long. With V trimmed by 3 bases and J by 7 bases, 4 bases remained unmatched. The germline V gene encodes CDR1 MNHEY and CDR2 SMNVEV (reference sequence). The CDR3 DNA reads as TGTGCCAGCAGTTTCGACAGGGGGAATGAGCAGTACTTC. Translation: CASSFDRGNEQYF.

This clonotype was picked up many times. The rearrangement uses TRBV27 and TRBJ2-3; 8 bases are shared with TRBD2. The V and J ends lost 3 bases and 6 bases, in that order; junction bases with no gene match: 11. Germline CDR1 MNHEY, CDR2 SMNVEV (reference sequence). The CDR3 covers 16 residues. DNA for the CDR3: TGTGCCAGCAGTTTCCCGGGAGGGCAGCGGGGGGATACGCAGTATTTT. Its translation is CASSFPGGQRGDTQYF.

The table lists this clonotype with many counts. This chain uses TRBV12-3 or TRBV12-4 with TRBJ1-1; D is undetermined. V was clipped by 4 bases and J by 4 bases, with 4 bases between them. The CDR3 runs 11 residues. Here the CDR3 DNA reads TGTGCCAGCAGTTCGGGCACTGAAGCTTTCTTT. Protein product: CASSSGTEAFF.